The rows below give T cell receptor beta chains drawn from one sample of a study of neurological immune-mediated disorders. Via MiXCR, TCRdb re-called the 5' RACE reads, giving one row per CDR3 protein. The table has 110,000 or so distinct CDR3 sequences, more than 2.5% seen once. The sequenced sample was PBMCs. The source of these receptors is a woman aged 25 to 45 with multiple sclerosis. CDR3s include the opening cysteine and the closing phenylalanine or tryptophan. A D gene is named only where the DNA matches it firmly. Only some rows state a clone size, as once, few, many or a class for expanded clones.

CDR3: CATLRDYDNEQFF
DNA: TGTGCCACCTTACGAGACTATGACAATGAGCAGTTCTTC
D: .
size: many
V: TRBV12-3/TRBV12-4
J: TRBJ2-1

CDR3: CSARTPTRNTEAFF
DNA: TGCAGTGCTAGAACCCCGACCCGGAACACTGAAGCTTTCTTT
D: .
size: many
V: TRBV20-1
J: TRBJ1-1

CDR3: CSAREIFGQRSSYNEQFF
DNA: TGCAGTGCTAGAGAGATTTTTGGACAGCGGAGCTCCTACAATGAGCAGTTCTTC
D: .
size: many
V: TRBV20-1
J: TRBJ2-1

CDR3: CASSYRGVVNEQFF
DNA: TGTGCCAGCAGTTACCGGGGGGTGGTTAATGAGCAGTTCTTC
D: TRBD2
size: many
V: TRBV6-6
J: TRBJ2-1

CDR3: CASSFQGMNTEAFF
DNA: TGTGCCAGCAGTTTTCAGGGGATGAACACTGAAGCTTTCTTT
D: .
size: many
V: TRBV27
J: TRBJ1-1

CDR3: CAISEGAQSNQPQHF
DNA: TGTGCCATCAGTGAGGGGGCGCAGAGCAATCAGCCCCAGCATTTT
D: .
size: many
V: TRBV10-3
J: TRBJ1-5

CDR3: CAWGSSGNTIYF
DNA: TGTGCCTGGGGATCTTCAGGGAACACCATATATTTT
D: .
size: many
V: TRBV30
J: TRBJ1-3

CDR3: CASSLLTSGTNNEQFF
DNA: TGTGCCAGCAGCCTCCTGACTAGCGGGACAAACAATGAGCAGTTCTTC
D: TRBD2
size: many
V: TRBV7-9
J: TRBJ2-1

CDR3: CASSLSSMNTEAFF
DNA: TGTGCCAGCAGCCTTTCCTCGATGAACACTGAAGCTTTCTTT
D: .
size: .
V: TRBV7-9
J: TRBJ1-1

CDR3: CASSVVENYGYTF
DNA: TGTGCCAGCAGCGTAGTGGAAAACTATGGCTACACCTTC
D: .
size: .
V: TRBV9
J: TRBJ1-2

CDR3: CASSQDLGRAYDNEQFF
DNA: TGTGCCAGCAGCCAAGACCTGGGGCGGGCATACGACAATGAGCAGTTCTTC
D: .
size: few
V: TRBV3-1
J: TRBJ2-1

CDR3: CASSFLNGQSKYF
DNA: TGTGCCAGCAGTTTTCTGAACGGACAGTCGAAGTACTTC
D: .
size: many
V: TRBV27
J: TRBJ2-4

CDR3: CSAQPRFAGELFF
DNA: TGCAGTGCCCAACCGAGATTCGCCGGGGAGCTGTTTTTT
D: .
size: many
V: TRBV20-1
J: TRBJ2-2

CDR3: CSVRIWDEQFF
DNA: TGCAGCGTTCGGATTTGGGATGAGCAGTTCTTC
D: .
size: few
V: TRBV29-1
J: TRBJ2-1

CDR3: CASSFSGANVLTF
DNA: TGCGCCAGCAGCTTTTCTGGGGCCAACGTCCTGACTTTC
D: .
size: many
V: TRBV5-1
J: TRBJ2-6

CDR3: CSATDRVSNQPQHF
DNA: TGCAGTGCAACGGACAGGGTAAGCAATCAGCCCCAGCATTTT
D: TRBD1
size: many
V: TRBV20-1
J: TRBJ1-5

CDR3: CASSLIARSGTEAFF
DNA: TGTGCCAGCAGCTTGATAGCTAGAAGCGGCACTGAAGCTTTCTTT
D: .
size: many
V: TRBV5-6
J: TRBJ1-1

CDR3: CASSQAADWGEAFF
DNA: TGTGCCAGCAGCCAAGCGGCGGATTGGGGGGAAGCTTTCTTT
D: .
size: many
V: TRBV3-1
J: TRBJ1-1

CDR3: CASSSDRGRNF
DNA: TGTGCCAGCAGCTCCGACAGGGGCCGGAACTTC
D: TRBD1
size: many
V: TRBV5-5
J: TRBJ2-7

CDR3: CASSWGAVNTEAFF
DNA: TGTGCCAGCAGTTGGGGGGCAGTGAACACTGAAGCTTTCTTT
D: .
size: many
V: TRBV27
J: TRBJ1-1

CDR3: CASSFGQGAVETQYF
DNA: TGTGCCAGCAGCTTCGGACAGGGGGCGGTAGAGACCCAGTACTTC
D: TRBD1
size: many
V: TRBV7-2
J: TRBJ2-5

CDR3: CASSYHGGVQTGELFF
DNA: TGTGCCAGCAGTTATCATGGCGGAGTTCAGACCGGGGAGCTGTTTTTT
D: .
size: many
V: TRBV6-5
J: TRBJ2-2